This T cell receptor (beta chain) was documented in a study of vaccination effects on CD4 cells after COVID-19. Study observations and caveats: Vaccine- and infection-induced clones showed marked clonal contraction late following vaccination. Missing from the study were early post-infection timepoints, and its convalescent patients were few.

This clone has only a few counts. Its target is unknown. Sequencing was preceded by expansion of antigen-specific CD4+ T cells with viral peptide pools in the ViraFEST assay. At the end of around 11 days of culture, CD4+ T cells were isolated. All vaccine recipients tested negative for nucleocapsid antibodies and had never contracted SARS-CoV-2 infection. Here immunoSEQ multiplex PCR was the method, and the copy in TCRdb shows in-frame clones only, minus some. The sample holds around 55,000 clones, around 67% seen once. Germline CDR1 LGHDT, CDR2 YNNKEL (reference sequence). The ends were cut back, 2 bases at V and 4 bases at J, with 7 bases in the middle. The CDR3 runs 13 residues.

Sequencing was performed on CD4+ T cells from PBMCs cultured with SARS-CoV-2 spike peptides, taken before COVID-19 vaccination. This chain joins TRBV3-1 (or the pseudogene TRBV3-2) and TRBJ2-3; D uncertain. This sequence originates from a human donor who received a COVID-19 vaccine. The CDR3 protein is CASSQRAADTQYF. CDR3 coding DNA: TGTGCCAGCAGCCAACGGGCCGCAGATACGCAGTATTTT.